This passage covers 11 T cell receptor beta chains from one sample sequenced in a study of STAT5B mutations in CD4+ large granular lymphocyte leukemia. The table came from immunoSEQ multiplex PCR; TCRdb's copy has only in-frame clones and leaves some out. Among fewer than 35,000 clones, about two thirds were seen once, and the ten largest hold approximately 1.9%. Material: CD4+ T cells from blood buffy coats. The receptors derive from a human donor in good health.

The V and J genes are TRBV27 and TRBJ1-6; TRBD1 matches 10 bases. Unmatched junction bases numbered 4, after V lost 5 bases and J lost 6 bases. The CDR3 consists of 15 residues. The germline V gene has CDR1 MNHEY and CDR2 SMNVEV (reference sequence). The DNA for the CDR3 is TGTGCCAGCAGTCCCAGGGACAGGGGTAATTCACCCCTCCACTTT. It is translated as CASSPRDRGNSPLHF.

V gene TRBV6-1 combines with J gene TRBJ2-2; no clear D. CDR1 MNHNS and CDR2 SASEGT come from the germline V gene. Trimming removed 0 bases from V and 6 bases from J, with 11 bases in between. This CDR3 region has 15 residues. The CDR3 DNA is TGTGCCAGCAGTGAAGCGGGTACCTCCCCCGGGGAGCTGTTTTTT. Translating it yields CASSEAGTSPGELFF.

The CDR3 loop is CASSLDRYQETQYF. The CDR3 region has the DNA TGTGCCAGCAGCTTAGATCGGTACCAAGAGACCCAGTACTTC. V gene TRBV7-2 combines with J gene TRBJ2-5; D not certain. CDR1 and CDR2 from the germline V gene are SGHTA and FQGNSA. Trimming cost V 1 base and J 0 bases, with 6 bases left between them. The length of the CDR3 is 14 residues. Combining the CDR3 with reference TRBV7-2 and TRBJ2-5 gives the whole variable domain GAGVSQSPSNKVTEKGKDVELRCDPISGHTALYWYRQSLGQGLEFLIYFQGNSAPDKSGLPSDRFSAERTGGSVSTLTIQRTQQEDSAVYLCASSLDRYQETQYFGPGTRLLVL.

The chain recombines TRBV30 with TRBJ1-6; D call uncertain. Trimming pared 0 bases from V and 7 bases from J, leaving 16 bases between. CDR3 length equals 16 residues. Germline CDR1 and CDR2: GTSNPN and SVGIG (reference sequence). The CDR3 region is CAWSVPRNRRNSPLHF. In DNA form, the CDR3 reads TGTGCCTGGAGTGTCCCCCGTAACCGCCGAAATTCACCCCTCCACTTT. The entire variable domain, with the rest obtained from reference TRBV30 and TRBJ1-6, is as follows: SQTIHQWPATLVQPVGSPLSLECTVEGTSNPNLYWYRQAAGRGLQLLFYSVGIGQISSEVPQNLSASRPQDRQFILSSKKLLLSDSGFYLCAWSVPRNRRNSPLHFGNGTRLTVT.

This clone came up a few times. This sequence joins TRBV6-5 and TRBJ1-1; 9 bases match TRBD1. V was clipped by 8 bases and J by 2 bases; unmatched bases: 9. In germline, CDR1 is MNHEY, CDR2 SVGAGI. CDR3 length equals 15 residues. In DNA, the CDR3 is TGTGCCAGCCGCAGGAGGACAGGGGATAACACTGAAGCTTTCTTT. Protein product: CASRRRTGDNTEAFF.

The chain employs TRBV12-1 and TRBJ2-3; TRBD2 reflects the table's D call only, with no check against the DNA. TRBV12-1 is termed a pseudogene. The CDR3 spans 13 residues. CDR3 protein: CASSSRGPDTQYF. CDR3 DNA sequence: TGTGCCAGCAGCTCCAGAGGGCCAGATACGCAGTATTTT.

CDR3 protein: CASSRTGDGYTF. Here the CDR3 DNA reads TGTGCCAGCAGCCGCACAGGGGATGGCTACACCTTC. The chain joins TRBV6-5 to TRBJ1-2; 7 bases line up with TRBD1. Trimming at V came to 6 bases and at J to 6 bases, leaving 4 bases not matched to a gene. CDR1 is MNHEY, CDR2 SVGAGI, per germline. The CDR3 sequence is 12 residues long.

The CDR3 loop reads CASSVGGQDTQYF. Written as DNA, the CDR3 is TGTGCCAGTAGTGTTGGGGGGCAAGATACGCAGTATTTT. The gene calls are TRBV19 and TRBJ2-3; D assignment may be TRBD1 or TRBD2 (6 bases each). CDR3 size: 13 residues. Trimming pared 5 bases from V and 5 bases from J, leaving 11 bases between. Germline V gene sequence: CDR1 LNHDA, CDR2 SQIVND (reference sequence). Full variable domain (missing parts from reference TRBV19 and TRBJ2-3): DGGITQSPKYLFRKEGQNVTLSCEQNLNHDAMYWYRQDPGQGLRLIYYSQIVNDFQKGDIAEGYSVSREKKESFPLTVTSAQKNPTAFYLCASSVGGQDTQYFGPGTRLTVL.

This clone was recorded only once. The CDR3 is CATRSRNRASNYGYTF. The CDR3 DNA follows: TGTGCCACCCGCAGCCGAAACAGGGCCTCTAACTATGGCTACACCTTC. V and J are TRBV10-3 and TRBJ1-2; a weak D match, TRBD1 (6 bases). CDR1 and CDR2 from the germline V gene are ENHRY and SYGVKD. This CDR3 is built from 16 residues. V was pared by 10 bases and J by 0 bases, with 21 bases between.

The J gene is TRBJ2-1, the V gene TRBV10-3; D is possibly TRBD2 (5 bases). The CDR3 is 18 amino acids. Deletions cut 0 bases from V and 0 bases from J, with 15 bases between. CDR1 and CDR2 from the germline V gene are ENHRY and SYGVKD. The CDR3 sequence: CAISESGVRVGSYNEQFF. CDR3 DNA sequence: TGTGCCATCAGTGAGTCGGGAGTGCGGGTAGGCTCCTACAATGAGCAGTTCTTC.

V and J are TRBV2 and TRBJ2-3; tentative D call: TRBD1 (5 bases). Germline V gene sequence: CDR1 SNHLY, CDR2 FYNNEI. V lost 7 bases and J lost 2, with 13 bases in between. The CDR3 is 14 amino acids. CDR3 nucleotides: TGTGCCAGCAATCAGGACATGTCCACAGATACGCAGTATTTT. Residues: CASNQDMSTDTQYF.